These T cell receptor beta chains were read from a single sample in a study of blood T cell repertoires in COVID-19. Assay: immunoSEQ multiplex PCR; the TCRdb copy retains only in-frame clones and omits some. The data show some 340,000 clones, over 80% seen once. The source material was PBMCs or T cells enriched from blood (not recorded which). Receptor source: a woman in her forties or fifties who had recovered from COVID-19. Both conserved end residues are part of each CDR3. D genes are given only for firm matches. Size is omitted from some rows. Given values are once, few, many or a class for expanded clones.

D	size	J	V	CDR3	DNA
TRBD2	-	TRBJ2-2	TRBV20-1	CSASLGGGPTGELFF	TGCAGTGCTAGTTTGGGGGGAGGGCCCACCGGGGAGCTGTTTTTT
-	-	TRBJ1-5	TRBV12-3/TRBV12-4	CASSLGGYQPQHF	TGTGCCAGCAGTTTGGGGGGATATCAGCCCCAGCATTTT
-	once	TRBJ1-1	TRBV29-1	CSVLGGANTEAFF	TGCAGCGTCTTAGGGGGGGCGAACACTGAAGCTTTCTTT
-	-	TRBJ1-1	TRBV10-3	CAISESVGAEAFF	TGTGCCATCAGTGAGTCGGTAGGGGCTGAAGCTTTCTTT
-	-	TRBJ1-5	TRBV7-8	CASSLLQGYSNQPQHF	TGTGCCAGCAGCTTACTACAGGGCTATAGCAATCAGCCCCAGCATTTT
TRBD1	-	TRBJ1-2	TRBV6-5	CASRPPGQGLDGYTF	TGTGCCAGCAGACCACCGGGACAGGGGTTGGATGGCTACACCTTC
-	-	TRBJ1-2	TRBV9	CASSLATGFSYGYTF	TGTGCCAGCAGCCTCGCGACAGGCTTCAGCTATGGCTACACCTTC
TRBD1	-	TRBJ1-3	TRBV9	CASGVGRGGQGRAGNTIYF	TGTGCCAGCGGCGTAGGCCGGGGGGGACAGGGGAGGGCTGGAAACACCATATATTTT
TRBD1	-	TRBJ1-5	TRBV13	CASSLGQGARGQPQHF	TGTGCCAGCAGCTTAGGCCAGGGGGCGCGGGGTCAGCCCCAGCATTTT
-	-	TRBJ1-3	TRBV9	CASTQDNHSGNTIYF	TGTGCCAGCACCCAAGACAACCACTCTGGAAACACCATATATTTT
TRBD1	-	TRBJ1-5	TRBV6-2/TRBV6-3	CASSHLKTGGLYQPQHF	TGTGCCAGCAGTCACCTTAAGACAGGGGGGTTGTATCAGCCCCAGCATTTT
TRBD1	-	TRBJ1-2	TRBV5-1	CASSQGQGAYGYTF	TGCGCCAGCAGTCAGGGACAGGGGGCCTATGGCTACACCTTC
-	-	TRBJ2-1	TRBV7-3	CASSFNGGLPGSDEQFF	TGTGCCAGCAGCTTCAACGGAGGACTCCCTGGAAGCGATGAGCAGTTCTTC
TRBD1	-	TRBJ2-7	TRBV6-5	CASTPGQDLYEQYF	TGTGCCAGCACCCCGGGACAGGACCTCTACGAGCAGTACTTC
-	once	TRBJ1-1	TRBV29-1	CSVRQNIMNTEAFF	TGCAGCGTTAGACAGAATATCATGAACACTGAAGCTTTCTTT
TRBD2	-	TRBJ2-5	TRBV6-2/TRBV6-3	CASSSVGLAVQETQYF	TGTGCCAGCAGTTCCGTGGGACTAGCGGTTCAAGAGACCCAGTACTTC
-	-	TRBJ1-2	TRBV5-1	CASSLGDTRNYGYTF	TGCGCCAGCAGCTTGGGGGACACTAGGAACTATGGCTACACCTTC